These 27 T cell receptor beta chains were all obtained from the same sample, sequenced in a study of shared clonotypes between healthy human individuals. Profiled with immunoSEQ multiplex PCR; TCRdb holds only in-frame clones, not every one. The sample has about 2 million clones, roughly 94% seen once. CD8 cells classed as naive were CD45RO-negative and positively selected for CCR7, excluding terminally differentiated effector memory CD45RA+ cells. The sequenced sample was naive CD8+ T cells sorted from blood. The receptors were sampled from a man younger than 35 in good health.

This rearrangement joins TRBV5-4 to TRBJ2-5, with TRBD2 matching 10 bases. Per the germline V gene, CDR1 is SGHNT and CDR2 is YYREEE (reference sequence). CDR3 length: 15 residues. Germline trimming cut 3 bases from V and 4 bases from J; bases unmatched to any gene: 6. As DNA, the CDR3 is TGTGCCAGCAGCTGGGAAGCGGGAGGGCGAGAGACCCAGTACTTC. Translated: CASSWEAGGRETQYF.

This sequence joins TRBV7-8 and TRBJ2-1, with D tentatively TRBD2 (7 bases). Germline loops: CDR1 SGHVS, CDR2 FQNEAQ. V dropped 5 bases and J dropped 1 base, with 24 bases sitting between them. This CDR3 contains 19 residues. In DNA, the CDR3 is TGTGCCAGCAGCCCGGGCTCAGGGGAGGGCCAAGGTTCCTACAATGAGCAGTTCTTC. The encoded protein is CASSPGSGEGQGSYNEQFF.

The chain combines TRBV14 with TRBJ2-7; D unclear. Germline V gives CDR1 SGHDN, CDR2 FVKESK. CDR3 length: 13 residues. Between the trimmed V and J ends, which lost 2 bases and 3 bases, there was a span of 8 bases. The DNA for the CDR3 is TGTGCCAGCAGCCAATTCTTTATCTACGAGCAGTACTTC. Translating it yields CASSQFFIYEQYF. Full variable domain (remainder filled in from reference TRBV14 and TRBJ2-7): EAGVTQFPSHSVIEKGQTVTLRCDPISGHDNLYWYRRVMGKEIKFLLHFVKESKQDESGMPNNRFLAERTGGTYSTLKVQPAELEDSGVYFCASSQFFIYEQYFGPGTRLTVT.

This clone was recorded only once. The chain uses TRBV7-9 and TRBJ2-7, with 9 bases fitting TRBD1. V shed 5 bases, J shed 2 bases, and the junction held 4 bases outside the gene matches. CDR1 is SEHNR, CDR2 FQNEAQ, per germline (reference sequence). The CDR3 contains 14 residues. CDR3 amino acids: CASSPGQGTYEQYF. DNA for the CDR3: TGTGCCAGCAGCCCGGGACAGGGTACCTACGAGCAGTACTTC.

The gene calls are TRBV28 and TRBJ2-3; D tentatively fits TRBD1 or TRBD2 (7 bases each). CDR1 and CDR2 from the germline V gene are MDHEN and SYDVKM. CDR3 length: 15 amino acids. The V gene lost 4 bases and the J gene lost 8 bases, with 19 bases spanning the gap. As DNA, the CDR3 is TGTGCCAGCAGTTCAGTCAGGGGGGGGCTGGGTACGCAGTATTTT. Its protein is CASSSVRGGLGTQYF.

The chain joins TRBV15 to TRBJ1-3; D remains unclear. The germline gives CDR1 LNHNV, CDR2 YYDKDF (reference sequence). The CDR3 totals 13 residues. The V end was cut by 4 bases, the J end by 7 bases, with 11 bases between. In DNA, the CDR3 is TGTGCCACCAGCATATGGGCCGGGAACACCATATATTTT. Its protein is CATSIWAGNTIYF.

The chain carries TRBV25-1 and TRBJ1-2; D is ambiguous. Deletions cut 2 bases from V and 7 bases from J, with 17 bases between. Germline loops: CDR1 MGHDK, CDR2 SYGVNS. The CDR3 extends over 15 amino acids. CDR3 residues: CASSEVGPLTIGYTF. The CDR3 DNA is TGTGCCAGCAGTGAAGTAGGGCCTTTGACGATTGGCTACACCTTC.

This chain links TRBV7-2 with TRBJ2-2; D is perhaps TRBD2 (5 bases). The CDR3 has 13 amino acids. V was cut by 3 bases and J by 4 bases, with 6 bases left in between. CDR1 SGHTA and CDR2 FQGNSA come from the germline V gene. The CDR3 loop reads CASSLRATGELFF. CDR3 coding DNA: TGTGCCAGCAGCTTGCGGGCCACCGGGGAGCTGTTTTTT. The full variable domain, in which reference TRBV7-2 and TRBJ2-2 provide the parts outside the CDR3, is GAGVSQSPSNKVTEKGKDVELRCDPISGHTALYWYRQSLGQGLEFLIYFQGNSAPDKSGLPSDRFSAERTGGSVSTLTIQRTQQEDSAVYLCASSLRATGELFFGEGSRLTVL.

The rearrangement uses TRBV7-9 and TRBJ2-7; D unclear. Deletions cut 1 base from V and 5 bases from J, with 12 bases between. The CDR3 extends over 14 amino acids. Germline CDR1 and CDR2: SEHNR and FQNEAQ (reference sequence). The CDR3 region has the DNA TGTGCCAGCAGCTTAGTCGGCTCGCCCCACGAGCAGTACTTC. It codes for CASSLVGSPHEQYF. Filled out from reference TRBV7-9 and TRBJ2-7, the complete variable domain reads DTGVSQNPRHKITKRGQNVTFRCDPISEHNRLYWYRQTLGQGPEFLTYFQNEAQLEKSRLLSDRFSAERPKGSFSTLEIQRTEQGDSAMYLCASSLVGSPHEQYFGPGTRLTVT.

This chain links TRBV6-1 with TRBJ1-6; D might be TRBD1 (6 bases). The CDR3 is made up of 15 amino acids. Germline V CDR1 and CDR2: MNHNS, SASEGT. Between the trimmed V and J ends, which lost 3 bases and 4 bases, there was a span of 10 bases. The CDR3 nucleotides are TGTGCCAGCAGTGACCGGGACAATTATAATTCACCCCTCCACTTT. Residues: CASSDRDNYNSPLHF.

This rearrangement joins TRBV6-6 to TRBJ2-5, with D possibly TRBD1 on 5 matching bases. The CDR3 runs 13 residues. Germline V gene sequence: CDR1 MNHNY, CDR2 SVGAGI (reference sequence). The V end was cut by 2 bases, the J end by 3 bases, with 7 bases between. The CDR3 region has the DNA TGTGCCAGCAGTTACCGGACAAAAGAGACCCAGTACTTC. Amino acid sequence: CASSYRTKETQYF.

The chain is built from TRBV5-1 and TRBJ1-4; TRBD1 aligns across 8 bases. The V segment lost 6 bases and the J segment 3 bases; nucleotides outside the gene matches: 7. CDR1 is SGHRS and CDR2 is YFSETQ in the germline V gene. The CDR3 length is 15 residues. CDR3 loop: CASNQGAHSNEKLFF. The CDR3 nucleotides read TGCGCCAGCAACCAGGGGGCGCATTCTAATGAAAAACTGTTTTTT.

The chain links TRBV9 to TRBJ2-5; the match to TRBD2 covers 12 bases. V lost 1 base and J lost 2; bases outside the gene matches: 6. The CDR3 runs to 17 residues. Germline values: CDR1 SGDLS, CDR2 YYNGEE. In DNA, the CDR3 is TGTGCCAGCAGCGTAAAGGCTAGCGGGAGGGGGCAAGAGACCCAGTACTTC. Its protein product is CASSVKASGRGQETQYF.

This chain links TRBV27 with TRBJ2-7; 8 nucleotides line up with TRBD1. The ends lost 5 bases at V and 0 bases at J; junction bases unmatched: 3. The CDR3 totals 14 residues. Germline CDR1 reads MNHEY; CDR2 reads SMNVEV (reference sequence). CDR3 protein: CASSTGTGSYEQYF. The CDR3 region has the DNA TGTGCCAGCAGTACCGGGACAGGCTCCTACGAGCAGTACTTC.

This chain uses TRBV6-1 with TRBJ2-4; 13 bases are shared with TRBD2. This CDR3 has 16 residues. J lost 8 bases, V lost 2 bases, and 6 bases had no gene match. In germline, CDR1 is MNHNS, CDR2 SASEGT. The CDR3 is CASSETSGGEDDIQYF. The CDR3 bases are TGTGCCAGCAGTGAAACTAGCGGGGGGGAGGATGACATTCAGTACTTC.

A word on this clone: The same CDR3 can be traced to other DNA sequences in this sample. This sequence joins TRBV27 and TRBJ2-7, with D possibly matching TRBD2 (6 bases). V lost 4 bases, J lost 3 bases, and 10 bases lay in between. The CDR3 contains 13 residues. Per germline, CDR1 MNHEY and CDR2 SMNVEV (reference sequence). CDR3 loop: CASSSGLSYEQYF. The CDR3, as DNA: TGTGCCAGCAGTTCGGGACTGAGCTACGAGCAGTACTTC.

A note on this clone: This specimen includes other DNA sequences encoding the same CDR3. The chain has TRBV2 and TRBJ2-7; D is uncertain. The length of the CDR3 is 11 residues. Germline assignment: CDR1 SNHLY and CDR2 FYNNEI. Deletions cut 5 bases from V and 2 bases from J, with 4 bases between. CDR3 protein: CASSSTYEQYF. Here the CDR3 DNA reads TGTGCCAGCAGTTCTACCTACGAGCAGTACTTC.

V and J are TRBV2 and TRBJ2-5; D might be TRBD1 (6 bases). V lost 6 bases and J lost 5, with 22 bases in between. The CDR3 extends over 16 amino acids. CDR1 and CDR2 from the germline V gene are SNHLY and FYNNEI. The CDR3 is CASSPGTTTELETQYF. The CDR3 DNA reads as TGTGCCAGCAGCCCCGGGACAACGACCGAACTGGAGACCCAGTACTTC.

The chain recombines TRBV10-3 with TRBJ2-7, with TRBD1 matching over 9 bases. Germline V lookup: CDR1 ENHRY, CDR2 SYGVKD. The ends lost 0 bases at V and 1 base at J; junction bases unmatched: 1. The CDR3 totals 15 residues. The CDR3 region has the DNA TGTGCCATCAGTGAGTCGACAGGGGGGTCCTACGAGCAGTACTTC. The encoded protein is CAISESTGGSYEQYF.

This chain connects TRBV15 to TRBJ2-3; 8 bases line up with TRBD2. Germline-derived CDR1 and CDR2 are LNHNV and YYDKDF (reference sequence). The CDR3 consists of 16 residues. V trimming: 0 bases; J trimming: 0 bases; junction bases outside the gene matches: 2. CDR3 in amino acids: CATSRDREGSTDTQYF. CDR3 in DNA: TGTGCCACCAGCAGAGATCGGGAGGGGAGCACAGATACGCAGTATTTT.

CDR3 loop: CASSKRRPNEKLFF. The CDR3 bases are TGTGCCAGCAGCAAAAGACGGCCAAATGAAAAACTGTTTTTT. The rearrangement links TRBV21-1 to TRBJ1-4. TRBV21-1 is classified as a pseudogene. This CDR3 is 14 amino acids long.

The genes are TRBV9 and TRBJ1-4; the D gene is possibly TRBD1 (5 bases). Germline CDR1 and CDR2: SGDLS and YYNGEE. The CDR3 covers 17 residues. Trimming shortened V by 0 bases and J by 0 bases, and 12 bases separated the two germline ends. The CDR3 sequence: CASSVGDPRTTNEKLFF. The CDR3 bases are TGTGCCAGCAGCGTAGGGGACCCTCGCACAACTAATGAAAAACTGTTTTTT.

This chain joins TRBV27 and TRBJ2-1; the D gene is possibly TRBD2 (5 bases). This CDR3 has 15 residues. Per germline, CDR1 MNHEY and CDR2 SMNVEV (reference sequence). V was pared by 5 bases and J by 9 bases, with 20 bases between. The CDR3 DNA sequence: TGTGCCAGCAGTCCGACGGACGGAGGATGGGGTGAGCAGTTCTTC. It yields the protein CASSPTDGGWGEQFF.

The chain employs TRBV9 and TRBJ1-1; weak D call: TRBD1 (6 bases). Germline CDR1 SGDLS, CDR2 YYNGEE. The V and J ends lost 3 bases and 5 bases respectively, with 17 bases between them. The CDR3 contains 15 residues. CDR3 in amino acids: CASSAQTGVGTEAFF. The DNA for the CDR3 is TGTGCCAGCAGCGCCCAGACAGGAGTGGGGACTGAAGCTTTCTTT.

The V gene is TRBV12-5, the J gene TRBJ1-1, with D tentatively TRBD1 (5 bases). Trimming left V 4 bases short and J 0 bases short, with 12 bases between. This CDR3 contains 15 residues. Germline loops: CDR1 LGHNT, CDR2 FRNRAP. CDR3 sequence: CASGSDSLMNTEAFF. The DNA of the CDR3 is TGTGCTAGTGGTTCTGACAGCCTAATGAACACTGAAGCTTTCTTT.

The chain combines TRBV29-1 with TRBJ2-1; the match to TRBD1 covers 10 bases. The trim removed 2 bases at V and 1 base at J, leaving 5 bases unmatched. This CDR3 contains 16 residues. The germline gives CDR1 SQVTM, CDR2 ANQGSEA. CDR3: CSVEPGTGVSYNEQFF. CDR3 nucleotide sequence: TGCAGCGTTGAACCAGGGACAGGGGTTTCCTACAATGAGCAGTTCTTC.

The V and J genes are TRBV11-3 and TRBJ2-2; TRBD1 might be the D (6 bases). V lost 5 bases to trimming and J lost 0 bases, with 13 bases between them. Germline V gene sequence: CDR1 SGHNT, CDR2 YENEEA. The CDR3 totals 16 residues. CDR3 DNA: TGTGCCAGCAGCCACCTACAGGGCTCGAACACCGGGGAGCTGTTTTTT. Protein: CASSHLQGSNTGELFF.